A single sample gave rise to the 17 T cell receptor delta chains below, sequenced in a study of gamma-delta T cells after stem cell transplantation. TCRdb made new clone calls on the RT-PCR reads using CATT. The sample holds around 1,700 delta-chain clones, about 4.5% seen once. Specimen: gamma-delta T cells. These receptors were obtained from a human donor. It is not recorded whose cells these are; they may come from a transplant donor.

DNA of the CDR3: TGTGCCTGTGACACCGTACAGACTGGGGGATACCCACCCTACACCGATAAACTCATCTTT. Translation: CACDTVQTGGYPPYTDKLIF. The V call is TRDV2, the J call TRDJ1, with 12 bases aligning to TRDD3. CDR1 is GEAIGNYY, CDR2 EKD, per germline. The CDR3 spans 20 residues. The trim removed 0 bases at V and 0 bases at J, leaving 13 bases unmatched.

Note on this clone: One base separates it from a far larger clone, so it is likely a read error. J is TRDJ1 and V is TRDV2; D not certain. There are 14 residues in the CDR3. The germline gives CDR1 GEAIGNYY, CDR2 EKD. V lost 0 bases and J 1 base, leaving 8 bases between the germline ends. The CDR3 region has the DNA TGTGCCTGTGACACCATTTCAAGCACCGATAAACTCATCTTT. Residues: CACDTISSTDKLIF.

This clone was counted between two and nine times. This chain uses TRDV2 with TRDJ1; no clear D. This CDR3 is built from 15 residues. Germline V CDR1 and CDR2: GEAIGNYY, EKD. V was pared by 6 bases and J by 4 bases, with 20 bases between. The CDR3, as DNA: TGTGCCTGTATTCTTGTACCCGGCGAGGACGATAAACTCATCTTT. It codes for CACILVPGEDDKLIF.

For this clone: The likely explanation is a read error, given a far larger clone one base away. Distinct nucleotide sequences in the sample also encode this CDR3. This sequence joins TRDV2 and TRDJ1; 12 nucleotides align to TRDD3. With V trimmed by 0 bases and J by 7 bases, 5 bases remained unmatched. The germline V gene has CDR1 GEAIGNYY and CDR2 EKD. The CDR3 is 15 amino acids. The CDR3 DNA reads as TGTGCCTGTGACACCGTACTGGGGGATACTGGTAAACTCATCTTT. It encodes CACDTVLGDTGKLIF.

There are a few counts of this clone. This likely reflects a read error, since a far larger clone is one base away. Other DNA sequences from this sample encode an identical CDR3 as well. The chain has TRDV2 and TRDJ1; TRDD3 matches 8 bases. The CDR3 sequence is 15 residues long. Germline CDR1 and CDR2: GEAIGNYY and EKD. Trimming at V came to 2 bases and at J to 4 bases, leaving 8 bases not matched to a gene. The CDR3 is CACDNLGDQDDKLIF. CDR3 coding DNA: TGTGCCTGTGACAACCTGGGGGACCAGGACGATAAACTCATCTTT.

Note on this clone: This likely stems from a read error, as it lies one base from a far larger clone. Within the sample, other DNA sequences also encode this same CDR3. The chain links TRDV2 to TRDJ1; D is unclear. This CDR3 is 14 amino acids long. Germline V gives CDR1 GEAIGNYY, CDR2 EKD. V lost 0 bases to trimming and J lost 1 base, with 8 bases between them. The CDR3 nucleotides are TGTGCCTGTGACACCCTAGTGCTCACCGATAAACTCATCTTT. Amino acids: CACDTLVLTDKLIF.

In this sample, this clone turned up a few times. This likely traces to a read error, being one base from a far larger clone. This same CDR3 is encoded by further DNA sequences in the sample. In DNA, the CDR3 is TGTGCCTGTGAGGGGATGGGGGCCACCACCGATAAACTCATCTTT. This translates into CACEGMGATTDKLIF. This chain links TRDV2 with TRDJ1, with a possible D match to TRDD3 (6 bases). The V end lost 4 bases, the J end lost 1 base, and 15 bases lay between the germline ends. Germline CDR1 and CDR2: GEAIGNYY and EKD. CDR3 length: 15 residues.

As regards this clone: For this DNA, TCRdb reports the protein of a much larger clone, which diverges at residue 5, most likely from a read error; the protein presented here is translated directly from the DNA. This chain links TRDV2 with TRDJ1; the match to TRDD3 covers 8 bases. Germline CDR1 and CDR2: GEAIGNYY and EKD. Trimming at V came to 3 bases and at J to 0 bases, leaving 8 bases not matched to a gene. This CDR3 comprises 16 residues. The CDR3 DNA reads as TGTGCCTGTGACTCGATGAACTGGGGGGACACCGATAAACTCATCTTT. This codes for CACDSMNWGDTDKLIF.

Details on this clone: This sequence may be a read error, since a much larger clone differs from it by one base. Other DNA sequences of this sample code for an identical CDR3. The CDR3 here is CACDTILPTGAYTDKLIF. CDR3 in DNA: TGTGCCTGTGACACAATCCTCCCTACTGGGGCATACACCGATAAACTCATCTTT. This rearrangement joins TRDV2 to TRDJ1, with TRDD3 matching 7 bases. V lost 1 base and J lost 0; bases outside the gene matches: 13. Looked up from germline, CDR1 is GEAIGNYY and CDR2 is EKD. This CDR3 comprises 18 residues.

There are a few counts of this clone. A much larger clone is a single base away; this may be a read error. Within the sample, other DNA sequences also encode this same CDR3. The V gene is TRDV1, the J gene TRDJ1; a possible D gene is TRDD3 (6 bases). Trimming left V 0 bases short and J 1 base short, with 21 bases between. Germline loops: CDR1 TSWWSYY, CDR2 QGS. This CDR3 spans 19 amino acids. As DNA, the CDR3 is TGTGCTCTTGGGGAACTCGATATTTTCAAGGGGGACCCCACCGATAAACTCATCTTT. Its protein is CALGELDIFKGDPTDKLIF.

In regard to this clone: The protein in TCRdb stems from a much larger clone and differs at residue 4 from this DNA's translation, likely a read error; here the protein is translated from the DNA. The chain couples TRDV2 to TRDJ3; 8 bases align to TRDD3. The CDR3 covers 22 residues. The ends lost 5 bases at V and 0 bases at J; junction bases unmatched: 20. Germline CDR1 is GEAIGNYY and CDR2 is EKD. The CDR3 loop reads CACGSFPLTGGPSSWDTRQMFF. The CDR3, as DNA: TGTGCCTGTGGCTCCTTTCCCCTTACTGGGGGGCCTAGCTCCTGGGACACCCGACAGATGTTTTTC.

This clone has a handful of counts. This may stem from a read error, because a much larger clone lies one nucleotide away. The genes are TRDV2 and TRDJ1, with D tentatively TRDD3 (7 bases). Germline V lookup: CDR1 GEAIGNYY, CDR2 EKD. The CDR3 length is 21 residues. The CDR3 sequence is CACDTLSPLPTTGENTDKPIF. CDR3 DNA: TGTGCCTGTGACACCCTTTCCCCCCTTCCCACTACTGGGGAGAACACCGATAAACCCATCTTT.

About this clone itself: The TCRdb protein comes from a much larger clone and disagrees with this DNA's translation at residue 16, likely due to a read error; the protein given here is derived from the DNA. This chain connects TRDV2 to TRDJ1; D is perhaps TRDD2 or TRDD3 (6 bases each). Looked up from germline, CDR1 is GEAIGNYY and CDR2 is EKD. The CDR3 has 17 residues. The CDR3 sequence: CACDTIPIGDPTDKLTF. DNA for the CDR3: TGTGCCTGTGACACAATTCCCATTGGGGATCCTACCGATAAACTCACCTTT.

Only a few counts were recorded for this clone. The protein held in TCRdb is that of a much larger clone and does not match this DNA's translation at residue 14, likely because of a read error; the protein shown is translated from the DNA. The CDR3 DNA sequence: TGTGCCTGTGACCTTACTCGTACTGGGGGATACGCCGGTTCTGATAAACTCATCTTT. As protein: CACDLTRTGGYAGSDKLIF. The rearrangement joins TRDV2 to TRDJ1; TRDD3 aligns across 13 bases. From germline, CDR1 is GEAIGNYY and CDR2 EKD. The CDR3 totals 19 residues. V gave up 3 bases and J gave up 5 bases; unmatched junction bases: 17.

Within the sample, this clone is medium-sized (0.01 to 0.1%). A read error is the likely source, as a far larger clone sits one nucleotide away. The chain uses TRDV1 and TRDJ1, with 10 bases lining up with TRDD3. Germline CDR1 and CDR2: TSWWSYY and QGS. J gave up 1 base and V 2 bases, and 22 bases lay outside the gene matches. This CDR3 is built from 22 residues. CDR3 DNA: TGTGCTCTTGGGGAAGGCCCCATATCTTATTACTGGGGGATCAGGGGCACCGATAAACTCATCTTT. The encoded protein is CALGEGPISYYWGIRGTDKLIF.

This clone was seen a few times. For this DNA, TCRdb reports the protein of a much larger clone, which diverges at residue 9, most likely from a read error; the protein presented here is translated directly from the DNA. The CDR3 DNA is TGTGCCTGTGACACCGTTGGTGGGGATTTCACCGATAAACTCATCTTT. Its protein product is CACDTVGGDFTDKLIF. V usage is TRDV2 and J usage is TRDJ1, with D perhaps matching TRDD3 (6 bases). Trimming removed 0 bases at V and 1 base at J, with 14 bases between. The CDR3 sequence is 16 residues long. Germline V gene sequence: CDR1 GEAIGNYY, CDR2 EKD.

This clone was observed a handful of times. The protein in TCRdb stems from a much larger clone and differs at residue 11 from this DNA's translation, likely a read error; here the protein is translated from the DNA. This chain connects TRDV2 to TRDJ3, with D possibly TRDD3 on 5 matching bases. The CDR3 contains 19 residues. V lost 0 bases and J 2 bases, leaving 16 bases between the germline ends. Germline V gene data show CDR1 as GEAIGNYY and CDR2 as EKD. The CDR3 sequence: CACDTAGSISPWDTRQMFF. CDR3 DNA: TGTGCCTGTGACACCGCGGGATCCATCAGCCCCTGGGACACCCGACAGATGTTTTTC.